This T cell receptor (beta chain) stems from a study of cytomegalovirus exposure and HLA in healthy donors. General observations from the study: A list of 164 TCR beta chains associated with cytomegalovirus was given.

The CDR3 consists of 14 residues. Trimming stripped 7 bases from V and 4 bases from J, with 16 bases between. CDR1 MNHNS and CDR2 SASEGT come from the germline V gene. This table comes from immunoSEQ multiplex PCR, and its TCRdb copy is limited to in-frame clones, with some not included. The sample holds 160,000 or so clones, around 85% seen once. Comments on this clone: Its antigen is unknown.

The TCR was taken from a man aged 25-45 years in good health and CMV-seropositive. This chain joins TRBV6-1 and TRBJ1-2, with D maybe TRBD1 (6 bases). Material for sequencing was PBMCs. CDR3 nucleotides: TGTGCCAGCAAGACCCCAGGGGCAAGCTATGGCTACACCTTC. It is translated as CASKTPGASYGYTF.